The 8 T cell receptor beta chains reported below all come from one sample, sequenced in a study of CD8 T cells in ankylosing spondylitis. Using its own MiXCR run on the 5' RACE reads, TCRdb lists one record per CDR3 protein. The sample carries 200,000 to 300,000 distinct CDR3 sequences, approximately 9% recorded once. The specimen was blood, either unsorted or a sorted T cell fraction (not recorded which). All receptors derive from a male donor with ankylosing spondylitis or in good health (not recorded which).

This clonotype was counted only a few times. This chain connects TRBV6-6 to TRBJ1-2, with 9 bases identical to TRBD1. V trimming: 6 bases; J trimming: 8 bases; junction bases outside the gene matches: 7. The CDR3 loop spans 13 amino acids. The V gene's germline CDR1 is MNHNY and CDR2 SVGAGI (reference sequence). The CDR3 DNA reads TGTGCCAGCAGAAAACAGGGGGCCGAGGGCTACACCTTC. This gives the protein CASRKQGAEGYTF.

In this sample, this clonotype turned up many times. The chain carries TRBV12-3 or TRBV12-4 and TRBJ2-2, with D maybe TRBD2 (6 bases). The CDR3 is made up of 12 amino acids. V was cut by 7 bases and J by 4 bases, with 7 bases left in between. DNA for the CDR3: TGTGCCAGCACGGGAGCCACCGGGGAGCTGTTTTTT. As protein: CASTGATGELFF.

The table lists this clonotype with many counts. This sequence joins TRBV30 and TRBJ2-7; D remains ambiguous. The V end lost 2 bases, the J end lost 2 bases, and 4 bases lay between the germline ends. The CDR3 is 11 amino acids. Germline V gene sequence: CDR1 GTSNPN, CDR2 SVGIG (reference sequence). The CDR3 here is CAWSNTYEQYF. The CDR3 DNA sequence: TGTGCCTGGAGTAACACCTACGAGCAGTACTTC.

There are a few counts of this clonotype. This chain joins TRBV12-3 or TRBV12-4 and TRBJ2-7, with D possibly being TRBD2 (6 bases). V was cut by 7 bases and J by 6 bases, with 13 bases left in between. The CDR3 has 12 amino acids. The CDR3 coding sequence is TGTGCCAGCACCTCAGGGACTTCCGAGCAGTACTTC. Residues: CASTSGTSEQYF.

This clonotype was recorded only once. Being one base from a much bigger clone, this may be a read error. CDR3 sequence reads: CASSSGRANTQYF. CDR3 coding DNA: TGTGCCAGCAGCTCCGGCAGGGCAAATACGCAGTATTTT. The chain joins TRBV7-2 to TRBJ2-3; D is perhaps TRBD1 (5 bases). Germline CDR1 reads SGHTA; CDR2 reads FQGNSA. CDR3 length: 13 amino acids. Trimming shortened V by 4 bases and J by 7 bases, and 12 bases separated the two germline ends.

This clonotype was recorded at least ten times. The junction differs from germline at one of its ends, possibly a read error. The gene calls are TRBV7-7 and TRBJ2-2; 8 positions agree with TRBD1. Germline V lookup: CDR1 SSHAT, CDR2 FNYEAQ (reference sequence). The CDR3 spans 15 residues. The CDR3 region has the DNA TGTGCTAGCAGCCCGCGACAGGGGCAAGGCGGGGAGCTGTTTTTT. Translated, it gives CASSPRQGQGGELFF. The whole variable domain, remainder taken from reference TRBV7-7 and TRBJ2-2, is GAGVSQSPRYKVTKRGQDVTLRCDPISSHATLYWYQQALGQGPEFLTYFNYEAQPDKSGLPSDRFSAERPEGSISTLTIQRTEQRDSAMYRCASSPRQGQGGELFFGEGSRLTVL.

This clonotype was seen ten or more times. The chain joins TRBV20-1 to TRBJ2-3; TRBD1 is a possible D gene (6 bases). The CDR3 length is 13 residues. Germline values: CDR1 DFQATT, CDR2 SNEGSKA (reference sequence). With 6 bases removed from V and 2 bases from J, the gap between germline ends came to 12 bases. CDR3 residues: CSALDRNTDTQYF. CDR3 coding DNA: TGCAGTGCCCTAGACAGGAACACAGATACGCAGTATTTT.

Many counts were recorded for this clonotype. This sequence joins TRBV12-3 or TRBV12-4 and TRBJ1-2, with 7 bases identical to TRBD1. The CDR3 runs to 15 residues. The J segment lost 8 bases and the V segment lost 3 bases, leaving 12 bases of the junction unmatched. DNA of the CDR3: TGTGCCAGCAGTTTGCTAGCGGACAGGACCCGAGGCTACACCTTC. Translating gives CASSLLADRTRGYTF.